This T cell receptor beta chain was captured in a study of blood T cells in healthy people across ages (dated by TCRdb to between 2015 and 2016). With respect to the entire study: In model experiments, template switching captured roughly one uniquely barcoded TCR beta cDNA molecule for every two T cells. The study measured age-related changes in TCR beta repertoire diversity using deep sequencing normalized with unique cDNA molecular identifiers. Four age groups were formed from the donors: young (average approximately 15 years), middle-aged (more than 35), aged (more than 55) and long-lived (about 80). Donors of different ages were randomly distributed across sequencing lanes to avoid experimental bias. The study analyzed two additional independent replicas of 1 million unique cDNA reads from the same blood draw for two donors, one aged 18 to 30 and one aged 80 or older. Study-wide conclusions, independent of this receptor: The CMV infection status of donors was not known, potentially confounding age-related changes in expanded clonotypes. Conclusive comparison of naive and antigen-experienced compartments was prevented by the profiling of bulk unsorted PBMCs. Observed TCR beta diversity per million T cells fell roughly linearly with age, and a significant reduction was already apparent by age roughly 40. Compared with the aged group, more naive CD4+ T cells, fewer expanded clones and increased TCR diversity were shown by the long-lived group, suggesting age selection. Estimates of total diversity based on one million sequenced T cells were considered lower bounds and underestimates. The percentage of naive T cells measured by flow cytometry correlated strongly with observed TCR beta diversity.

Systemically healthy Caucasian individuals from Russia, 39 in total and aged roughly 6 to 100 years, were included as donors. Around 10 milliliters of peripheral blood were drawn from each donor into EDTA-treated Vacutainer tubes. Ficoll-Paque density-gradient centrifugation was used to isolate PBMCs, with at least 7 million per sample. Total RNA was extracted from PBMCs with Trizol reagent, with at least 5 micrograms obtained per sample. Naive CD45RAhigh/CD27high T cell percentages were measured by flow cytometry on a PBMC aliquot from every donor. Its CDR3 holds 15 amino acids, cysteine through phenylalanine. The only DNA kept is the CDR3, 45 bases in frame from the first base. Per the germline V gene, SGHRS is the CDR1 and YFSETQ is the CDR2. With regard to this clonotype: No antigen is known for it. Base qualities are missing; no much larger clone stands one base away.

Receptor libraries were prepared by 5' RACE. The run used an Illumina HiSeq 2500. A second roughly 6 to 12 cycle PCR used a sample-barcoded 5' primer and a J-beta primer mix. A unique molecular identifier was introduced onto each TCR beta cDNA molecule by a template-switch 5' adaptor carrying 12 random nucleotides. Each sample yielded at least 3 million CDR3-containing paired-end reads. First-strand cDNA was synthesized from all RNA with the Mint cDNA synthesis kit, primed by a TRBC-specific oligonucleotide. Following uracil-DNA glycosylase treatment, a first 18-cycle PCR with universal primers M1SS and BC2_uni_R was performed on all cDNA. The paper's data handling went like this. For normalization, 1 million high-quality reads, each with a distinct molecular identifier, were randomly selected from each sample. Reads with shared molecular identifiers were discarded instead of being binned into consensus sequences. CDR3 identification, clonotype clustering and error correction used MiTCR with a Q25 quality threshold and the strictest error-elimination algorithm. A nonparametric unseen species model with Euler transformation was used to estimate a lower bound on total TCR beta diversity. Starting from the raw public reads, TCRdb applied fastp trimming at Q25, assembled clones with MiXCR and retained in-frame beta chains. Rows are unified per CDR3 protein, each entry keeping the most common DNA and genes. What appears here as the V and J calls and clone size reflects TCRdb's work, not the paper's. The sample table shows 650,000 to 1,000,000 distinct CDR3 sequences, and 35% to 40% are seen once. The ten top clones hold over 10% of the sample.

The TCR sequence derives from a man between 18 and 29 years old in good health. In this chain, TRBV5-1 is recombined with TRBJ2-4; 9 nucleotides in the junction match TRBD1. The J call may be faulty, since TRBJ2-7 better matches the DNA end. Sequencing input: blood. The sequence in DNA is TGCGCCAGCAGCACAGTCGGGACAGGGAGCTACGAGCAGTACTTC. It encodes CASSTVGTGSYEQYF.